The following is a T cell receptor beta chain sequence with its context. Its cognate antigen is unknown. This record comes from a study of T cell responses to AZD1222 COVID-19 vaccine. General observations from the study: Reports say nearly half of spike-specific TCRs go after unmutated variant regions.

J was trimmed by 4 bases and V by 0 bases; bases with no gene match: 5. CDR3 length: 16 residues. The germline gives CDR1 WSHSY, CDR2 SAAADI. Clones were read by immunoSEQ multiplex PCR, and TCRdb kept only the in-frame ones, dropping some. This table has approximately 100,000 clones, roughly nine tenths appearing once. This TCR derives from an adult in good health. This material consisted of peripheral blood, taken on day 0 of AZD1222 vaccination. The rearrangement links TRBV10-2 to TRBJ1-3; TRBD1 aligns across 8 bases. DNA for the CDR3: TGCGCCAGCAGTGAGTCACGACAGGGGTCCGGAAACACCATATATTTT. Translating it yields CASSESRQGSGNTIYF.